Below are 29 T cell receptor beta chains sequenced from a single sample in a study of early T cells in non-severe SARS-CoV-2 infection. TCRdb passed the 5' RACE reads through MiXCR, listing each CDR3 protein once. The data show under 50,000 distinct CDR3 sequences, around 6% seen once. Input material: whole blood. The origin of the receptors is an adult who was a healthcare worker with PCR-confirmed SARS-CoV-2 infection or an uninfected control (not recorded which).

This clonotype was seen more than once but under ten times. The chain links TRBV6-5 to TRBJ2-1, with D possibly TRBD1 on 6 matching bases. The V end was cut by 4 bases, the J end by 8 bases, with 21 bases between. In germline, CDR1 is MNHEY, CDR2 SVGAGI. The CDR3 is 16 residues long. CDR3 region: CASSSPQGPRFDEQFF. In DNA, the CDR3 is TGTGCCAGCAGTTCTCCCCAGGGGCCAAGGTTTGATGAGCAGTTCTTC.

This clonotype has more than one count but fewer than ten. This rearrangement joins TRBV14 to TRBJ2-7, with 8 bases that match TRBD1. V shed 1 base and J 4 bases; nucleotides not matched to a gene: 6. Germline V gene sequence: CDR1 SGHDN, CDR2 FVKESK. This CDR3 comprises 15 residues. The CDR3 nucleotides are TGTGCCAGCAGCCAAGCCCGGGACAGGCGGTACGAGCAGTACTTC. It specifies CASSQARDRRYEQYF. Complete variable domain (other parts from reference TRBV14 and TRBJ2-7): EAGVTQFPSHSVIEKGQTVTLRCDPISGHDNLYWYRRVMGKEIKFLLHFVKESKQDESGMPNNRFLAERTGGTYSTLKVQPAELEDSGVYFCASSQARDRRYEQYFGPGTRLTVT.

The genes are TRBV30 and TRBJ2-7; 11 bases fit TRBD2. The CDR3 has 17 amino acids. Germline CDR1 and CDR2: GTSNPN and SVGIG (reference sequence). Germline trimming cut 3 bases from V and 3 bases from J; bases unmatched to any gene: 13. CDR3 loop: CAWSPGTSGVTLYEQYF. The CDR3 DNA reads TGTGCCTGGAGCCCCGGGACTAGCGGCGTAACCCTCTACGAGCAGTACTTC. Full variable domain (rest looked up from reference TRBV30 and TRBJ2-7): SQTIHQWPATLVQPVGSPLSLECTVEGTSNPNLYWYRQAAGRGLQLLFYSVGIGQISSEVPQNLSASRPQDRQFILSSKKLLLSDSGFYLCAWSPGTSGVTLYEQYFGPGTRLTVT.

This clonotype occurred many times. The chain recombines TRBV11-2 with TRBJ2-1; D might be TRBD2 (6 bases). Trimming left V 7 bases short and J 0 bases short, with 10 bases between. Germline CDR1 is SGHAT and CDR2 is FQNNGV. CDR3 length: 14 amino acids. In DNA form, the CDR3 reads TGTGCCAGCAACCTGGGGGGCTCCTACAATGAGCAGTTCTTC. Protein sequence: CASNLGGSYNEQFF.

Ten or more counts support this clonotype. The V and J genes are TRBV20-1 and TRBJ2-1, with D uncertain. Germline V CDR1 and CDR2: DFQATT, SNEGSKA (reference sequence). Trimming stripped 7 bases from V and 5 bases from J, with 15 bases between. CDR3 length equals 13 residues. In DNA, the CDR3 is TGCAGTGTCGTTAGGGTCCCGAACAATGAGCAGTTCTTC. It yields the protein CSVVRVPNNEQFF.

The V gene is TRBV12-5, the J gene TRBJ1-1, with D possibly TRBD1 on 5 matching bases. V was pared by 2 bases and J by 1 base, with 11 bases between. CDR3 length equals 15 residues. Germline-derived CDR1 and CDR2 are LGHNT and FRNRAP. The CDR3: CASGLIITGNTEAFF. The CDR3 bases are TGTGCTAGTGGTTTGATTATTACAGGGAACACTGAAGCTTTCTTT.

This clonotype was detected ten times or more. The chain has TRBV12-3 or TRBV12-4 and TRBJ1-2; D remains unclear. V lost 4 bases to trimming and J lost 11 bases, with 14 bases between them. The CDR3 is 12 residues long. CDR3 loop: CASSSHGLIYTF. The CDR3 coding sequence is TGTGCCAGCAGTTCCCATGGACTGATTTACACCTTC.

The genes are TRBV6-2 or TRBV6-3 and TRBJ2-2; D gene ambiguous. V was trimmed by 2 bases and J by 4 bases, leaving 14 bases between them. In germline, CDR1 is MNHEY, CDR2 SVGEGT. The CDR3 length is 16 residues. CDR3 amino acids: CASSYGTGSTTGELFF. The CDR3 DNA follows: TGTGCCAGCAGTTACGGTACCGGGTCAACCACCGGGGAGCTGTTTTTT.

In its sample, this clonotype was seen many times. V usage is TRBV5-1 and J usage is TRBJ2-1, with TRBD2 identical over 8 bases. CDR1 is SGHRS and CDR2 is YFSETQ in the germline V gene. The V segment lost 5 bases and the J segment 5 bases; nucleotides outside the gene matches: 9. The CDR3 runs to 15 residues. The CDR3 DNA sequence: TGCGCCAGCAGTTATGGCGGGGGGTCGCACAATGAGCAGTTCTTC. As protein: CASSYGGGSHNEQFF.

The sample holds many counts of this clonotype. This chain connects TRBV12-3 or TRBV12-4 to TRBJ2-3; TRBD2 matches at 8 bases. The V gene end was trimmed by 5 bases and the J gene end by 1 base; junction bases not matched to a gene: 2. The CDR3 covers 14 residues. CDR3 nucleotide sequence: TGTGCCAGCAGTACTAGCGGTCGCACAGATACGCAGTATTTT. Protein: CASSTSGRTDTQYF.

This clonotype was detected ten times or more. The V gene is TRBV29-1, the J gene TRBJ2-1; 7 bases match TRBD1. J lost 7 bases, V lost 3 bases, and 9 bases had no gene match. CDR1 is SQVTM, CDR2 ANQGSEA, per germline. The CDR3 has 14 residues. Here the CDR3 reads CSVDRSGGRNEQFF. The CDR3 DNA sequence: TGCAGCGTTGATCGGTCAGGGGGAAGAAATGAGCAGTTCTTC.

The V gene is TRBV11-2, the J gene TRBJ1-6; weak D call: TRBD1 (5 bases). The CDR3 extends over 15 amino acids. Germline V gene sequence: CDR1 SGHAT, CDR2 FQNNGV. The germline V and J ends were trimmed by 3 bases and 2 bases, with 8 bases remaining between them. The CDR3 sequence: CASSFQDTYNSPLHF. DNA for the CDR3: TGTGCCAGCAGCTTCCAGGACACCTATAATTCACCCCTCCACTTT. Filled out from reference TRBV11-2 and TRBJ1-6, the complete variable domain reads EAGVAQSPRYKIIEKRQSVAFWCNPISGHATLYWYQQILGQGPKLLIQFQNNGVVDDSQLPKDRFSAERLKGVDSTLKIQPAKLEDSAVYLCASSFQDTYNSPLHFGNGTRLTVT.

V gene TRBV6-2 or TRBV6-3 combines with J gene TRBJ1-2, with a tentative D call TRBD1 (6 bases). The CDR3 consists of 17 residues. From germline, CDR1 is MNHEY and CDR2 SVGEGT. Trimming took off 6 bases at V and 3 bases at J, with 23 bases between the two ends. The CDR3: CASSSTGIPGRDYGYTF. The CDR3, as DNA: TGTGCCAGCAGCTCTACAGGGATCCCTGGTCGGGACTATGGCTACACCTTC.

This clonotype was recorded only once. The germline gene is not matched at one end of the junction; a read error may be the cause. This chain connects TRBV7-6 to TRBJ2-2, with 11 bases that match TRBD2. Germline V gives CDR1 SGHVS, CDR2 FNYEAQ. The CDR3 covers 15 residues. In DNA form, the CDR3 reads TGTGCCAGCAGCACCGGACTAGCGGGCACCGAGGAGCTGTTTTTT. Protein sequence: CASSTGLAGTEELFF.

There are many counts of this clonotype. The rearrangement links TRBV7-2 to TRBJ2-3; TRBD2 might be the D (7 bases). This CDR3 has 16 residues. The V gene's germline CDR1 is SGHTA and CDR2 FQGNSA. V was trimmed by 6 bases and J by 4 bases, leaving 20 bases between them. Written as DNA, the CDR3 is TGTGCCAGCAGGTCTCCGGGGGGCTGGAGGGCAGATACGCAGTATTTT. Translating it yields CASRSPGGWRADTQYF. Together with reference TRBV7-2 and TRBJ2-3, the CDR3 gives the full variable domain: GAGVSQSPSNKVTEKGKDVELRCDPISGHTALYWYRQSLGQGLEFLIYFQGNSAPDKSGLPSDRFSAERTGGSVSTLTIQRTQQEDSAVYLCASRSPGGWRADTQYFGPGTRLTVL.

This clonotype has a count of ten or more. J is TRBJ2-3 and V is TRBV20-1; D gene ambiguous. Germline-derived CDR1 and CDR2 are DFQATT and SNEGSKA (reference sequence). V was clipped by 0 bases and J by 4 bases, with 11 bases between them. This CDR3 has 14 amino acids. DNA for the CDR3: TGCAGTGCTAGAGAAGCTCTCGTGGCAGATACGCAGTATTTT. Translating gives CSAREALVADTQYF.

This clonotype was picked up many times. The CDR3 loop is CASSLALMNTEAFF. The CDR3 DNA is TGTGCCAGCAGCTTGGCACTCATGAACACTGAAGCTTTCTTT. The chain carries TRBV7-8 and TRBJ1-1; no firm D call. The CDR3 has 14 amino acids. Germline CDR1 is SGHVS and CDR2 is FQNEAQ. V dropped 3 bases and J dropped 0 bases, with 8 bases sitting between them.

This clonotype was seen at least ten times. This chain joins TRBV24-1 and TRBJ2-1; TRBD2 might be the D (5 bases). The CDR3 extends over 16 amino acids. Germline V CDR1 and CDR2: KGHDR, SFDVKD. Deletions cut 3 bases from V and 6 bases from J, with 17 bases between. The CDR3 here is CATSDLPGVRGNEQFF. The CDR3 nucleotides are TGTGCCACCAGTGATCTCCCCGGGGTCCGGGGCAATGAGCAGTTCTTC.

In this sample, this clonotype turned up a few times. The rearrangement joins TRBV4-1 to TRBJ2-7; 8 nucleotides align to TRBD2. Per the germline V gene, CDR1 is MGHRA and CDR2 is YSYEKL. The CDR3 runs 15 residues. V dropped 3 bases and J dropped 1; count of bases not matched to a gene: 5. The CDR3 loop reads CASSQGVAGSYEQYF. In nucleotides, the CDR3 is TGCGCCAGCAGCCAGGGGGTAGCGGGGTCCTACGAGCAGTACTTC.

Ten or more counts support this clonotype. This chain links TRBV6-5 with TRBJ1-1; D unclear. The CDR3 runs to 13 residues. V was cut by 0 bases and J by 1 base, with 3 bases left in between. Per germline, CDR1 MNHEY and CDR2 SVGAGI. This CDR3 is CASSYSRNTEAFF. CDR3 DNA: TGTGCCAGCAGTTACTCACGGAACACTGAAGCTTTCTTT.

The V and J genes are TRBV29-1 and TRBJ2-1; 11 nucleotides align to TRBD2. Germline CDR1 and CDR2: SQVTM and ANQGSEA. The CDR3 loop spans 17 amino acids. J was trimmed by 6 bases and V by 4 bases; bases with no gene match: 14. In nucleotides, the CDR3 is TGCAGCGTTGGCGTAGGTGCTCTAGCGGGGGGCCTCAATGAGCAGTTCTTC. It specifies CSVGVGALAGGLNEQFF.

Many counts were recorded for this clonotype. This chain joins TRBV12-3 or TRBV12-4 and TRBJ1-3; D is unclear. Between the trimmed V and J ends, which lost 1 base and 0 bases, there was a span of 7 bases. The CDR3 consists of 15 residues. The CDR3 sequence is CASSLGANSGNTIYF. The DNA of the CDR3 is TGTGCCAGCAGTTTAGGAGCGAACTCTGGAAACACCATATATTTT.

The chain has TRBV30 and TRBJ1-5, with 7 bases identical to TRBD1. CDR1 and CDR2 (germline): GTSNPN, SVGIG (reference sequence). V shed 2 bases and J 9 bases; nucleotides not matched to a gene: 10. The CDR3 is 14 residues long. The CDR3 region has the DNA TGTGCCTGGAGTCCCAGACAGGGCGCTGGGCCCCAGCATTTT. Amino acids: CAWSPRQGAGPQHF.

This clonotype has ten or more counts. The genes are TRBV29-1 and TRBJ2-5; D possibly corresponds to TRBD2 (5 bases). This CDR3 is 14 amino acids long. Germline lookup yields CDR1 SQVTM and CDR2 ANQGSEA. V lost 0 bases and J lost 4, with 12 bases in between. The CDR3 is CSVEDRRDVETQYF. The CDR3, as DNA: TGCAGCGTTGAAGATCGACGGGATGTAGAGACCCAGTACTTC.

This clonotype occurred many times. This chain links TRBV12-3 or TRBV12-4 with TRBJ2-3; 8 positions match TRBD1. The CDR3 contains 16 residues. V lost 7 bases and J lost 2; bases outside the gene matches: 11. The CDR3 reads CASTLRRTGNTDTQYF. Here the CDR3 DNA reads TGTGCCAGCACCCTAAGGCGGACAGGGAACACAGATACGCAGTATTTT.

This clonotype has ten or more counts. This chain uses TRBV6-6 with TRBJ1-4; 9 bases map to TRBD1. V lost 6 bases to trimming and J lost 4 bases; unmatched junction nucleotides: 6. CDR1 is MNHNY and CDR2 is SVGAGI in the germline V gene (reference sequence). The CDR3 runs 15 residues. The CDR3 is CASRPGTGINEKLFF. DNA for the CDR3: TGTGCCAGCAGACCAGGGACAGGGATTAATGAAAAACTGTTTTTT.

At least ten counts were recorded for this clonotype. The chain employs TRBV29-1 and TRBJ1-1; D remains unclear. CDR1 and CDR2 (germline): SQVTM, ANQGSEA. V was trimmed by 0 bases and J by 10 bases, leaving 15 bases between them. This CDR3 is built from 13 residues. CDR3 loop: CSVEDPVGPGAFF. The CDR3 bases are TGCAGCGTTGAAGACCCAGTAGGGCCGGGAGCTTTCTTT. Drawing the rest from reference TRBV29-1 and TRBJ1-1, the complete variable domain is SAVISQKPSRDICQRGTSLTIQCQVDSQVTMMFWYRQQPGQSLTLIATANQGSEATYESGFVIDKFPISRPNLTFSTLTVSNMSPEDSSIYLCSVEDPVGPGAFFGQGTRLTVV.

This clonotype was counted a few times. The chain links TRBV7-9 to TRBJ2-5; D gene ambiguous. Looked up from germline, CDR1 is SEHNR and CDR2 is FQNEAQ (reference sequence). Between the trimmed V and J ends, which lost 1 base and 5 bases, there was a span of 14 bases. CDR3 length: 15 residues. The CDR3 bases are TGTGCCAGCAGCTTAGTTAGTACTCCCCCGGAGACCCAGTACTTC. It encodes CASSLVSTPPETQYF.

There are many counts of this clonotype. This chain's CDR3 is CASGLGPTYEQYF. For the CDR3, the DNA is TGTGCTAGTGGTTTGGGCCCCACCTACGAGCAGTACTTC. The chain carries TRBV12-5 and TRBJ2-7; the D is unclear. Germline lookup yields CDR1 LGHNT and CDR2 FRNRAP. CDR3 length equals 13 residues. The V and J ends lost 1 base and 2 bases respectively, with 6 bases between them.